What follows are 23 T cell receptor beta chains derived from one specimen sequenced in a study of control samples from healthy donors and cancer patients. Produced via immunoSEQ multiplex PCR; TCRdb's table is partial and in-frame only. In the table there are 150,000 or so clones, about 93% of which are singletons. The specimen was blood. The receptors shown here come from an older woman in good health.

The J gene is TRBJ1-1, the V gene TRBV18; D is ambiguous. The CDR3 totals 13 residues. Trimming cost V 4 bases and J 0 bases, with 6 bases left between them. CDR1 is KGHSH, CDR2 LQKENI, per germline. CDR3 protein: CASSHNLNTEAFF. The CDR3 region has the DNA TGTGCCAGCTCACACAACCTGAACACTGAAGCTTTCTTT.

The J gene is TRBJ2-3, the V gene TRBV11-2; no reliable D call. There are 13 residues in the CDR3. Looked up from germline, CDR1 is SGHAT and CDR2 is FQNNGV. V was trimmed by 1 base and J by 5 bases, leaving 7 bases between them. In nucleotides, the CDR3 is TGTGCCAGCAGCTTAGCCCATGGAGATACGCAGTATTTT. Translation: CASSLAHGDTQYF.

Here the CDR3 DNA reads TGTGCCAGCAGCTTATTCGGGCTTGGGGGAAGTGACACTGAAGCTTTCTTT. Its protein product is CASSLFGLGGSDTEAFF. V is TRBV7-2 and J is TRBJ1-1, with a weak D call TRBD1 (5 bases). V was shortened by 2 bases and J by 3 bases, with 19 bases between the two germline ends. The CDR3 length is 17 residues. Germline-derived CDR1 and CDR2 are SGHTA and FQGNSA.

The gene calls are TRBV4-3 and TRBJ1-3; D call uncertain. The V and J ends lost 4 bases and 8 bases respectively, with 18 bases between them. The CDR3 runs to 15 residues. Germline CDR1 is LGHNA and CDR2 is YSLEER. CDR3 protein: CASSRITDEGDTIYF. The CDR3 coding sequence is TGCGCCAGCAGCCGAATAACCGACGAGGGAGACACCATATATTTT.

V is TRBV6-5 and J is TRBJ2-3, with D perhaps given as TRBD1 or TRBD2 (5 bases each). From germline, CDR1 is MNHEY and CDR2 SVGAGI. The CDR3 spans 15 residues. The germline V and J ends were trimmed by 7 bases and 4 bases, with 18 bases remaining between them. DNA of the CDR3: TGTGCCAGCACCCCGACCGGGGACGCGGCAGATACGCAGTATTTT. Its translation is CASTPTGDAADTQYF.

The rearrangement uses TRBV2 and TRBJ1-3, with D unclear. This CDR3 contains 14 residues. Germline lookup yields CDR1 SNHLY and CDR2 FYNNEI. V gave up 6 bases and J gave up 0 bases, with 9 bases separating them. The CDR3 DNA follows: TGTGCCAGCAGGCGGCAAAACTCTGGAAACACCATATATTTT. Amino acid sequence: CASRRQNSGNTIYF. The variable domain in full, with the rest retrieved from reference TRBV2 and TRBJ1-3, is EPEVTQTPSHQVTQMGQEVILRCVPISNHLYFYWYRQILGQKVEFLVSFYNNEISEKSEIFDDQFSVERPDGSNFTLKIRSTKLEDSAMYFCASRRQNSGNTIYFGEGSWLTVV.

The chain employs TRBV7-8 and TRBJ2-3, with TRBD2 as a possible D gene (6 bases). The CDR3 length is 15 residues. Trimming stripped 2 bases from V and 1 base from J, with 10 bases between. Germline V gene data show CDR1 as SGHVS and CDR2 as FQNEAQ. The CDR3 is CASSLSIAGTDTQYF. Here the CDR3 DNA reads TGTGCCAGCAGCTTAAGCATAGCGGGCACAGATACGCAGTATTTT.

The V call is TRBV3-1 (or the pseudogene TRBV3-2), the J call TRBJ2-3; D is unresolved. V was clipped by 5 bases and J by 2 bases, with 5 bases between them. The V gene's germline CDR1 is LGHDT and CDR2 YNNKEL (reference sequence). This CDR3 is built from 12 residues. The CDR3 protein is CASSVNTDTQYF. In DNA form, the CDR3 reads TGTGCCAGCAGCGTAAACACAGATACGCAGTATTTT.

V and J are TRBV6-2 or TRBV6-3 and TRBJ1-6, with D unresolved. CDR1 is MNHEY, CDR2 SVGEGT, per germline. The CDR3 is 12 amino acids. V lost 3 bases, J lost 8 bases, and 5 bases lay in between. CDR3 amino acids: CASSYLDSPLHF. The CDR3 coding sequence is TGTGCCAGCAGTTATCTGGATTCACCCCTCCACTTT.

The rearrangement joins TRBV18 to TRBJ1-5; no firm D call. Looked up from germline, CDR1 is KGHSH and CDR2 is LQKENI. V dropped 6 bases and J dropped 0 bases, with 12 bases sitting between them. This CDR3 has 15 residues. The CDR3 spells CASSPDGVSNQPQHF. The CDR3 DNA reads TGTGCCAGCTCTCCGGACGGGGTTAGCAATCAGCCCCAGCATTTT.

Notes on this clone: The germline gene is not matched at one end of the junction; a read error may be the cause. The rearrangement links TRBV9 to TRBJ1-2; 9 nucleotides align to TRBD1. Germline loops: CDR1 SGDLS, CDR2 YYNGEE. The CDR3 has 12 residues. The CDR3 protein is CASSDRTGAGSF. The CDR3 nucleotides read TGTGCCAGCAGCGACAGGACAGGGGCGGGTTCCTTC.

The chain couples TRBV18 to TRBJ1-2; 9 nucleotides align to TRBD1. CDR1 is KGHSH and CDR2 is LQKENI in the germline V gene. The CDR3 has 16 residues. V shed 0 bases, J shed 8 bases, and the junction held 10 bases outside the gene matches. The CDR3 region has the DNA TGTGCCAGCTCACCACCCGGCGGGACAGGGATATTAGGCTACACCTTC. Translated, it gives CASSPPGGTGILGYTF.

The chain couples TRBV7-2 to TRBJ1-3; the D is unclear. CDR1 is SGHTA, CDR2 FQGNSA, per germline. This CDR3 has 14 amino acids. V was trimmed by 1 base and J by 0 bases, leaving 4 bases between them. The CDR3 spells CASSLGVSGNTIYF. DNA for the CDR3: TGTGCCAGCAGCTTAGGGGTCTCTGGAAACACCATATATTTT.

There are a few counts of this clone. The chain employs TRBV12-3 or TRBV12-4 and TRBJ1-1; D gene unclear. V was cut by 0 bases and J by 1 base, with 3 bases left in between. This CDR3 is built from 13 residues. The CDR3 spells CASSLAQNTEAFF. CDR3 DNA sequence: TGTGCCAGCAGTTTAGCACAGAACACTGAAGCTTTCTTT.

The gene calls are TRBV7-8 and TRBJ2-6; 8 bases are shared with TRBD2. Germline lookup yields CDR1 SGHVS and CDR2 FQNEAQ. The V segment lost 6 bases and the J segment 1 base; nucleotides outside the gene matches: 11. This CDR3 comprises 18 residues. The CDR3 is CASSYSPGLVSGANVLTF. In DNA form, the CDR3 reads TGTGCCAGCAGTTATTCGCCGGGACTAGTATCTGGGGCCAACGTCCTGACTTTC.

This chain connects TRBV5-4 to TRBJ1-3, with D uncertain. CDR1 SGHNT and CDR2 YYREEE come from the germline V gene (reference sequence). The CDR3 consists of 16 residues. Trimming pared 1 base from V and 0 bases from J, leaving 11 bases between. CDR3 sequence reads: CASSLSEGSSGNTIYF. In DNA, the CDR3 is TGTGCCAGCAGCTTGTCCGAGGGAAGCTCTGGAAACACCATATATTTT.

The J gene is TRBJ1-5, the V gene TRBV6-5; no reliable D call. The CDR3 contains 14 residues. V lost 7 bases, J lost 4 bases, and 14 bases lay in between. Per germline, CDR1 MNHEY and CDR2 SVGAGI. CDR3 in amino acids: CASITRPSNQPQHF. The DNA of the CDR3 is TGTGCCAGCATCACTAGACCGAGTAATCAGCCCCAGCATTTT.

The chain joins TRBV6-2 or TRBV6-3 to TRBJ2-6, with unresolved D. The CDR3 has 18 residues. Germline-derived CDR1 and CDR2 are MNHEY and SVGEGT. The V and J ends lost 5 bases and 0 bases respectively, with 17 bases between them. For the CDR3, the DNA is TGTGCCAGCAGTAACCCCGATGGCCGAACCTCTGGGGCCAACGTCCTGACTTTC. This codes for CASSNPDGRTSGANVLTF.

This clone was seen only once. The junction differs from germline at one of its ends, possibly a read error. The chain joins TRBV27 to TRBJ1-1; possible D gene TRBD1, 6 bases. The CDR3 length is 13 residues. Germline CDR1 MNHEY, CDR2 SMNVEV (reference sequence). The CDR3 protein is CASSPRTDAPLIF. The CDR3 nucleotides are TGTGCCAGCAGTCCACGGACAGACGCCCCCCTTATCTTT.

The chain is built from TRBV18 and TRBJ2-4; perhaps D is TRBD1 or TRBD2 (6 bases each). V was trimmed by 8 bases and J by 7 bases, leaving 15 bases between them. Germline CDR1 KGHSH, CDR2 LQKENI. CDR3 length: 13 amino acids. The DNA for the CDR3 is TGTGCCAGCCGCGGGGCAGGGGCCAACATTCAGTACTTC. It encodes CASRGAGANIQYF. Variable domain in full (rest from reference TRBV18 and TRBJ2-4): NAGVMQNPRHLVRRRGQEARLRCSPMKGHSHVYWYRQLPEEGLKFMVYLQKENIIDESGMPKERFSAEFPKEGPSILRIQQVVRGDSAAYFCASRGAGANIQYFGAGTRLSVL.

The chain carries TRBV6-6 and TRBJ1-5; D perhaps matches TRBD1 (6 bases). Per germline, CDR1 MNHNY and CDR2 SVGAGI (reference sequence). The CDR3 sequence is 13 residues long. With 5 bases removed from V and 4 bases from J, the gap between germline ends came to 9 bases. The CDR3 DNA follows: TGTGCCAGCAGTATTACAGGGAATCAGCCCCAGCATTTT. This translates into CASSITGNQPQHF.

V and J are TRBV18 and TRBJ2-1; TRBD2 matches at 8 bases. The CDR3 extends over 16 amino acids. V gave up 2 bases and J gave up 4 bases; unmatched junction bases: 7. CDR1 is KGHSH, CDR2 LQKENI, per germline. The CDR3 region has the DNA TGTGCCAGCTCACCAATGGCGGGGGGTTTATACAATGAGCAGTTCTTC. Amino acid sequence: CASSPMAGGLYNEQFF.

The gene calls are TRBV19 and TRBJ2-6; weak D call: TRBD2 (6 bases). Trimming left V 0 bases short and J 0 bases short, with 6 bases between. The CDR3 runs to 16 residues. CDR1 and CDR2 (germline): LNHDA, SQIVND (reference sequence). Written as DNA, the CDR3 is TGTGCCAGTAGTATAGACGGGGGCTCTGGGGCCAACGTCCTGACTTTC. Translation: CASSIDGGSGANVLTF. Filled out from reference TRBV19 and TRBJ2-6, the complete variable domain reads DGGITQSPKYLFRKEGQNVTLSCEQNLNHDAMYWYRQDPGQGLRLIYYSQIVNDFQKGDIAEGYSVSREKKESFPLTVTSAQKNPTAFYLCASSIDGGSGANVLTFGAGSRLTVL.